Sequencing of this T cell receptor beta chain was carried out in a study of blood T cell repertoires in COVID-19. CDR1 is MDHEN and CDR2 is SYDVKM in the germline V gene. Unmatched junction bases numbered 12, after V lost 2 bases and J lost 4 bases. The CDR3 sequence is 17 residues long. Sequencing used immunoSEQ multiplex PCR; TCRdb keeps in-frame clones, though not all of them. The table lists approximately 37,000 clones, 75% to 90% of them singletons. Material for sequencing was peripheral blood. The rearrangement uses TRBV28 and TRBJ2-5; 8 bases match TRBD1. This clonotype originated in a woman in her seventies with acute or convalescent COVID-19. DNA for the CDR3: TGTGCCAGCAGTTTACCTCCCGCCGGAACAGGGGGAGAGACCCAGTACTTC. Its protein is CASSLPPAGTGGETQYF.